This section outlines one T cell receptor beta chain sequence together with its context. These data come from a study of regulatory T cells in long-lasting Graves disease. In building TCR beta libraries, iRepertoire HTBI primers were used together with Arm-PCR of CDR3 regions. TCRdb recomputed calls from the multiplex PCR reads with MiXCR, one row per CDR3 protein. The sample shows approximately 350,000 distinct CDR3 sequences, 16% of them seen only once. The sample's time point: newly diagnosed GD, antithyroid drugs for less than 3 months. Generation of the TCR library employed RNA extracted from PBMCs. These data were likewise used in another study, on T cells in Graves' hyperthyroidism and ophthalmopathy.

Sequences were derived from peripheral blood mononuclear cells (PBMCs), sampled at new diagnosis, from a patient treated with antithyroid drugs. This TCR derives from a woman aged 18-29 years with Graves disease.

This CDR3 reads CASSAGAGGQDTQYF. DNA of the CDR3: TGTGCCAGCAGCGCGGGCGCGGGGGGGCAAGATACGCAGTATTTT. V is TRBV9 and J is TRBJ2-3, with 9 bases identical to TRBD2. Germline trimming cut 3 bases from V and 5 bases from J; bases unmatched to any gene: 7. The CDR3 covers 15 residues. From germline, CDR1 is SGDLS and CDR2 YYNGEE.